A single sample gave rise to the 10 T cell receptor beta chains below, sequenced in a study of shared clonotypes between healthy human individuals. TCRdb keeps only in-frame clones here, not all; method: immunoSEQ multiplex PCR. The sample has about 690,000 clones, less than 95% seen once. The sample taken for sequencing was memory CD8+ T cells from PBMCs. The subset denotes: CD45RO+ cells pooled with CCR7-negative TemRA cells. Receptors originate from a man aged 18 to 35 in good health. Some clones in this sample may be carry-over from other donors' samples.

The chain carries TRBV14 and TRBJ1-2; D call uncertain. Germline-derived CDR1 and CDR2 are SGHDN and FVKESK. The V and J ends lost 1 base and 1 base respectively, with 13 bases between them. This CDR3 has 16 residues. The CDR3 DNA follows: TGTGCCAGCAGCCAAGTAGACATCCGCGATAACTATGGCTACACCTTC. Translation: CASSQVDIRDNYGYTF.

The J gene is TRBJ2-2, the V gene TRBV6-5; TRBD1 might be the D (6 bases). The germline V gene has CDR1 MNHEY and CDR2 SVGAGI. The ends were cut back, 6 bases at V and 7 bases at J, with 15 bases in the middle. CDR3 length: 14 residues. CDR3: CASSGTRGSGELFF. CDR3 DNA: TGTGCCAGCAGCGGGACCAGGGGTAGCGGGGAGCTGTTTTTT.

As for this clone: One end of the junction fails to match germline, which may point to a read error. The CDR3 DNA follows: TGTGCTAGTGGTCCGGGGGGAGACACTGGAGCTTTCTTT. Its protein is CASGPGGDTGAFF. The V gene is TRBV12-5, the J gene TRBJ1-1, with D possibly TRBD1 on 5 matching bases. The CDR3 sequence is 13 residues long. Germline assignment: CDR1 LGHNT and CDR2 FRNRAP.

The CDR3 sequence: CASSLGPRYSTGIAYGYTF. CDR3 DNA: TGTGCCAGCAGCTTAGGCCCCCGGTATTCGACAGGGATTGCCTATGGCTACACCTTC. The chain uses TRBV7-8 and TRBJ1-2; TRBD1 matches at 7 bases. V shed 1 base and J 4 bases; nucleotides not matched to a gene: 18. This CDR3 spans 19 amino acids. Germline values: CDR1 SGHVS, CDR2 FQNEAQ.

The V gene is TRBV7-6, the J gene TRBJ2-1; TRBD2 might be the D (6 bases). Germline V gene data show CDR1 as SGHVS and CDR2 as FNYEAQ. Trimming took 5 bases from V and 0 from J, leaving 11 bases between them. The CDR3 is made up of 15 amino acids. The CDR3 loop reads CASSVGRISYNEQFF. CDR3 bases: TGTGCCAGCAGCGTCGGGAGAATCTCCTACAATGAGCAGTTCTTC.

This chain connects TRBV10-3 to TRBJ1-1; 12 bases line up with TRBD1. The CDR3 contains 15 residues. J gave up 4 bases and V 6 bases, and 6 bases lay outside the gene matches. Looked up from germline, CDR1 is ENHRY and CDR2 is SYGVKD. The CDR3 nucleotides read TGTGCCATCAGAGGGACAGGGGGCGCGTTCACTGAAGCTTTCTTT. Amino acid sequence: CAIRGTGGAFTEAFF.

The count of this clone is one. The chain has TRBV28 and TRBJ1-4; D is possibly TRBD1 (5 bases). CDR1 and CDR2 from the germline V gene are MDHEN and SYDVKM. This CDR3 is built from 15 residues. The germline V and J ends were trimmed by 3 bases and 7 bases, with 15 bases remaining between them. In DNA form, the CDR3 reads TGTGCCAGCAGTTTGCTCTTGAGGGGTGGTGAAAAACTGTTTTTT. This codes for CASSLLLRGGEKLFF.

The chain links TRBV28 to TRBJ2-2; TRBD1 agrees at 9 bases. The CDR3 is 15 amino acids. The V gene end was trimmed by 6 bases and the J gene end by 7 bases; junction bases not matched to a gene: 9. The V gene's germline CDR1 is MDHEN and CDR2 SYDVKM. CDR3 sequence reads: CASRRYRGRHGELFF. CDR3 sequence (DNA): TGTGCCAGCAGAAGGTACAGGGGGCGCCACGGGGAGCTGTTTTTT.

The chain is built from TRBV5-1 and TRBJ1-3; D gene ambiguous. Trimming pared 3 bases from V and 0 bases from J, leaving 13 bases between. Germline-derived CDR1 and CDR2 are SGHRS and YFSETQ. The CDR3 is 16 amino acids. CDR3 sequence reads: CASSSHRTFSGNTIYF. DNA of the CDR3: TGCGCCAGCAGCTCACATCGAACGTTCTCTGGAAACACCATATATTTT.

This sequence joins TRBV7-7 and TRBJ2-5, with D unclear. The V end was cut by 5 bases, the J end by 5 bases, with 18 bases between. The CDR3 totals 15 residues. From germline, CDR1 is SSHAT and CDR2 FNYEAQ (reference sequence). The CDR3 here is CASSLRQAPLETQYF. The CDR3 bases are TGTGCCAGCAGCCTAAGACAAGCCCCCCTGGAGACCCAGTACTTC.